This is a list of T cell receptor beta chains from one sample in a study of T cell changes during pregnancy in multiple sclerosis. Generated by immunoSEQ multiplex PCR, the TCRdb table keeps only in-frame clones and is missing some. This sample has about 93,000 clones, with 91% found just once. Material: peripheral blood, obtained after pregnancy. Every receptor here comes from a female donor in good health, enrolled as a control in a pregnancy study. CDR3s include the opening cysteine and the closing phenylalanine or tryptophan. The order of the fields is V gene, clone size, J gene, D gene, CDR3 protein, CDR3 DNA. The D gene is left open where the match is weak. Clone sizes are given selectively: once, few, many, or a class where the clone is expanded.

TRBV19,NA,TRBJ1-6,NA,CASKPLSGSPLHF,TGTGCCAGCAAACCCCTTTCAGGCTCACCCCTCCACTTT
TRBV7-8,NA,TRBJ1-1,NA,CASSLERVKSIAFF,TGTGCCAGCAGCTTAGAACGGGTAAAGTCAATCGCTTTCTTT
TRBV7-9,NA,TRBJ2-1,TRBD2,CASSLANLAGTYNEQFF,TGTGCCAGCAGCTTAGCGAACCTAGCGGGGACCTACAATGAGCAGTTCTTC
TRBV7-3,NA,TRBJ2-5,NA,CASSPTGGGGETQYF,TGTGCCAGCAGCCCAACCGGGGGAGGGGGAGAGACCCAGTACTTC
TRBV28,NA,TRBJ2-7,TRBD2,CASREGLAENEQYF,TGTGCCAGCAGGGAGGGACTAGCGGAAAACGAGCAGTACTTC
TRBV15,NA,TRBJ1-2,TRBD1,CATSSWTGSDGYTF,TGTGCCACCAGCAGCTGGACAGGGAGCGATGGCTACACCTTC
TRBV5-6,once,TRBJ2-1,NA,CASSLPGRGNEQFF,TGTGCCAGCAGCTTACCCGGTAGGGGTAATGAGCAGTTCTTC
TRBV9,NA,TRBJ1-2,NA,CASSAGIYGYTF,TGTGCCAGCAGCGCAGGGATCTATGGCTACACCTTC
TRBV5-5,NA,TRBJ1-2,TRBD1,CASSYDRASWWDYGYTF,TGTGCCAGCAGCTACGACAGGGCATCCTGGTGGGACTATGGCTACACCTTC
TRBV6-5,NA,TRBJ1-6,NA,CASSYIFKWRESPLHF,TGTGCCAGCAGTTACATCTTCAAGTGGCGGGAGTCACCCCTCCACTTT
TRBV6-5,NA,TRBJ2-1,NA,CASSSLNGVYNEQFF,TGTGCCAGCAGTTCGCTCAACGGGGTTTACAATGAGCAGTTCTTC
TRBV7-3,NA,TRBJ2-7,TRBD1,CASSLTPTGTGGSYEQYF,TGTGCCAGCAGCTTAACTCCCACCGGGACAGGGGGCTCCTACGAGCAGTACTTC
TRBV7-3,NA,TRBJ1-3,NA,CASSLNGGQYSGNTIYF,TGTGCCAGCAGCTTAAATGGAGGACAGTACTCTGGAAACACCATATATTTT
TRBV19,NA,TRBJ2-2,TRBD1,CASKRTGDTGELFF,TGTGCCAGTAAACGGACAGGGGACACCGGGGAGCTGTTTTTT
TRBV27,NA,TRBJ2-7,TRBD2,CASSLSRGLYEQYF,TGTGCCAGCAGTTTATCGCGGGGGTTATACGAGCAGTACTTC
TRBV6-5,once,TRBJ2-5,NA,CASMEGGQETQYF,TGTGCCAGCATGGAGGGAGGCCAAGAGACCCAGTACTTC
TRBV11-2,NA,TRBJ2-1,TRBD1,CASSLRSRGSNEQFF,TGTGCCAGCAGCTTGAGGTCCAGGGGGAGCAATGAGCAGTTCTTC
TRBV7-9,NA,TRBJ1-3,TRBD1,CASSQGTGLGGNTIYF,TGTGCCAGCAGCCAGGGGACAGGGCTCGGCGGAAACACCATATATTTT
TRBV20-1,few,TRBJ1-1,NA,CSANPTGEAFF,TGCAGTGCTAACCCCACAGGGGAAGCTTTCTTT
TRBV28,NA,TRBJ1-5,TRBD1,CASSLTDRQNQPQHF,TGTGCCAGCAGTTTGACGGACAGGCAGAATCAGCCCCAGCATTTT
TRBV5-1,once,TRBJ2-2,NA,CASSLQGGGTGELFF,TGCGCCAGCAGCTTACAGGGCGGGGGAACCGGGGAGCTGTTTTTT
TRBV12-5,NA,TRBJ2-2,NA,CASGGEGRGTGELFF,TGTGCTAGTGGCGGAGAGGGAAGAGGGACCGGGGAGCTGTTTTTT
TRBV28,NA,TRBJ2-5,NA,CASSLSRGNAETQYF,TGTGCCAGCAGTTTATCGAGGGGGAACGCAGAGACCCAGTACTTC
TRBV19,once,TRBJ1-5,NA,CASSHPRIQSNQPQHF,TGTGCCAGTAGCCACCCTCGCATACAGAGCAATCAGCCCCAGCATTTT
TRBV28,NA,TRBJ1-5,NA,CASSLRGGGNQPQHF,TGTGCCAGCAGTTTAAGGGGGGGCGGCAACCAGCCCCAGCATTTT
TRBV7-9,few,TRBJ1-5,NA,CASSQVGGNQPQHF,TGTGCCAGCAGCCAAGTGGGGGGAAATCAGCCCCAGCATTTT
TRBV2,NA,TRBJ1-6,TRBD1,CASSYRGENSPLHF,TGTGCCAGCAGCTACAGGGGTGAGAATTCACCCCTCCACTTT
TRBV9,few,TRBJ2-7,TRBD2,CASSVGSGGVGEQYF,TGTGCCAGCAGCGTAGGTAGCGGGGGGGTGGGGGAGCAGTACTTC
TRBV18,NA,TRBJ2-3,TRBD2,CASSPPGLAADTQYF,TGTGCCAGCTCCCCGCCGGGACTAGCTGCAGATACGCAGTATTTT
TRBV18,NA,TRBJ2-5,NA,CASSPGQQETQYF,TGTGCCAGCTCACCGGGGCAGCAAGAGACCCAGTACTTC
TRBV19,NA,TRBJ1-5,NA,CASSLNRETQPQHF,TGTGCCAGTAGTCTTAACAGAGAAACTCAGCCCCAGCATTTT
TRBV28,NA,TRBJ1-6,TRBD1,CASSGPGQGNSPLHF,TGTGCCAGCAGCGGTCCGGGACAGGGAAATTCACCCCTCCACTTT
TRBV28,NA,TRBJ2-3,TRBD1,CASSLQGAGTDTQYF,TGTGCCAGCAGCCTACAGGGGGCCGGCACAGATACGCAGTATTTT
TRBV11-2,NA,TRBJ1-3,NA,CASSLGGSGNTIYF,TGTGCCAGCAGCTTAGGGGGCTCGGGAAACACCATATATTTT
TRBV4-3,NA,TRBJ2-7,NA,CASSQGSSGPYEQYF,TGCGCCAGCAGCCAAGGATCAAGCGGACCATACGAGCAGTACTTC
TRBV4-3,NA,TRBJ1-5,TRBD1,CASSQGDRRDQPQHF,TGCGCCAGCAGCCAAGGGGACAGGAGGGATCAGCCCCAGCATTTT
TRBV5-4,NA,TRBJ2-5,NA,CASSLEGGQGETQYF,TGTGCCAGCAGCTTGGAGGGGGGGCAGGGGGAGACCCAGTACTTC
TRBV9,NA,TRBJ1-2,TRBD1,CASSGGQGLLYGYTF,TGTGCCAGCAGCGGCGGACAGGGACTCCTCTATGGCTACACCTTC
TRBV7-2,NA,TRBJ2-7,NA,CASSRGQTRYEQYF,TGTGCCAGCAGCCGAGGGCAGACTCGCTACGAGCAGTACTTC
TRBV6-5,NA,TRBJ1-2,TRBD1,CASSRQGGWDGYTF,TGTGCCAGCAGTCGACAGGGGGGGTGGGATGGCTACACCTTC
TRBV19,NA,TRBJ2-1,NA,CASRQISEQFF,TGTGCCAGTAGACAGATCAGTGAGCAGTTCTTC
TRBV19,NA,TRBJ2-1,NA,CASSISVNEQFF,TGTGCCAGTAGTATAAGCGTCAATGAGCAGTTCTTC
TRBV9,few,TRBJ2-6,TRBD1,CASDRGSGANVLTF,TGTGCCAGCGACAGGGGCTCTGGGGCCAACGTCCTGACTTTC
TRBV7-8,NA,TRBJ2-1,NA,CASSFRGYNEQFF,TGTGCCAGCAGCTTCCGGGGATACAATGAGCAGTTCTTC
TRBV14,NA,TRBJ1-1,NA,CASSQQMNTEAFF,TGTGCCAGCAGCCAACAGATGAACACTGAAGCTTTCTTT